This is a list of T cell receptor beta chains from one sample in a study of T cell responses to AZD1222 COVID-19 vaccine. Libraries were prepared by immunoSEQ multiplex PCR; TCRdb keeps only in-frame clonotypes and omits some of them. Of 140,000 to 150,000 clones listed, 85% to 95% are singletons. The source material was peripheral blood, sampled after recovery from COVID-19. All receptors derive from an adult who had recovered from COVID-19. CDR3s include the opening cysteine and the closing phenylalanine or tryptophan. The order of the fields is clone size, J gene, CDR3 length, D gene, V gene, CDR3 DNA, CDR3 protein. A D gene is named only where the DNA matches it firmly. The size of a clone is reported for some rows only, either as once, few or many, or as a class for expanded clones.

clone_size: NA; j_call: TRBJ2-2; cdr3_length: 16; d_call: TRBD2; v_call: TRBV7-6; cdr3_nt: TGTGCCAGCAGCTTAAAAGCGGGAATGGGCACCGGGGAGCTGTTTTTT; cdr3_aa: CASSLKAGMGTGELFF
clone_size: NA; j_call: TRBJ2-5; cdr3_length: 15; d_call: NA; v_call: TRBV7-2; cdr3_nt: TGTGCCAGCAGCTTTCAGGAGGACAGACAAGAGACCCAGTACTTC; cdr3_aa: CASSFQEDRQETQYF
clone_size: NA; j_call: TRBJ1-6; cdr3_length: 19; d_call: NA; v_call: TRBV2; cdr3_nt: TGTGCCAGCAGTGTATCACGGGAGAATGTCCACTCCTATAATTCACCCCTCCACTTT; cdr3_aa: CASSVSRENVHSYNSPLHF
clone_size: NA; j_call: TRBJ1-4; cdr3_length: 13; d_call: NA; v_call: TRBV5-4; cdr3_nt: TGTGCCAGCAGGCCTCAGGGAGGTGAAAAACTGTTTTTT; cdr3_aa: CASRPQGGEKLFF
clone_size: NA; j_call: TRBJ2-7; cdr3_length: 14; d_call: NA; v_call: TRBV28; cdr3_nt: TGTGCCAGCATGGGATTCGAGGTCGCCTACGAGCAGTACTTC; cdr3_aa: CASMGFEVAYEQYF
clone_size: NA; j_call: TRBJ2-7; cdr3_length: 13; d_call: NA; v_call: TRBV6-5; cdr3_nt: TGTGCCAGCAGTTGGGGGACGGCCTACGAGCAGTACTTC; cdr3_aa: CASSWGTAYEQYF
clone_size: NA; j_call: TRBJ2-1; cdr3_length: 13; d_call: NA; v_call: TRBV12-3/TRBV12-4; cdr3_nt: TGTGCCAGCAGTCTTTGGGGGGACAATGAGCAGTTCTTC; cdr3_aa: CASSLWGDNEQFF
clone_size: NA; j_call: TRBJ1-2; cdr3_length: 15; d_call: NA; v_call: TRBV7-9; cdr3_nt: TGTGCCAGTGACAAGGTTCAAAGGGCGAACTATGGCTACACCTTC; cdr3_aa: CASDKVQRANYGYTF
clone_size: NA; j_call: TRBJ2-3; cdr3_length: 14; d_call: NA; v_call: TRBV28; cdr3_nt: TGTGCCAGCAGTTCGGGAGTTAGTACAGATACGCAGTATTTT; cdr3_aa: CASSSGVSTDTQYF
clone_size: NA; j_call: TRBJ2-5; cdr3_length: 12; d_call: NA; v_call: TRBV28; cdr3_nt: TGTGCCAGCAGTCCCCCCCAAGAGACCCAGTACTTC; cdr3_aa: CASSPPQETQYF
clone_size: NA; j_call: TRBJ2-1; cdr3_length: 13; d_call: TRBD2; v_call: TRBV24-1; cdr3_nt: TGTGCCACCAGATGGAGCGGGAGCAATGAGCAGTTCTTC; cdr3_aa: CATRWSGSNEQFF
clone_size: NA; j_call: TRBJ2-5; cdr3_length: 18; d_call: NA; v_call: TRBV9; cdr3_nt: TGTGCCAGCAGCGTAGCTACTGACGTGGGCGCGGATCAAGAGACCCAGTACTTC; cdr3_aa: CASSVATDVGADQETQYF
clone_size: NA; j_call: TRBJ2-5; cdr3_length: 14; d_call: NA; v_call: TRBV27; cdr3_nt: TGTGCCAGCAGCAAGCAGACTCTCAGGGAGACCCAGTACTTC; cdr3_aa: CASSKQTLRETQYF
clone_size: NA; j_call: TRBJ1-2; cdr3_length: 13; d_call: NA; v_call: TRBV12-3/TRBV12-4; cdr3_nt: TGTGCCAGCGGCCGGGGGGGTAACTATGGCTACACCTTC; cdr3_aa: CASGRGGNYGYTF
clone_size: NA; j_call: TRBJ1-3; cdr3_length: 15; d_call: NA; v_call: TRBV30; cdr3_nt: TGTGCCTGGACCATAGCCGGGAACTCTGGAAACACCATATATTTT; cdr3_aa: CAWTIAGNSGNTIYF
clone_size: NA; j_call: TRBJ1-2; cdr3_length: 13; d_call: NA; v_call: TRBV2; cdr3_nt: TGTGCCAGCAGTGTAGCCGTTTCATATGGCTACACCTTC; cdr3_aa: CASSVAVSYGYTF
clone_size: NA; j_call: TRBJ2-1; cdr3_length: 14; d_call: NA; v_call: TRBV19; cdr3_nt: TGTGCCAGTAGTATTAAGAAAGTGGTAGGTGAGCAGTTCTTC; cdr3_aa: CASSIKKVVGEQFF
clone_size: NA; j_call: TRBJ1-2; cdr3_length: 13; d_call: NA; v_call: TRBV6-5; cdr3_nt: TGTGCCAGCAGCCCGTATGAAAACTATGGCTACACCTTC; cdr3_aa: CASSPYENYGYTF
clone_size: NA; j_call: TRBJ2-7; cdr3_length: 11; d_call: NA; v_call: TRBV5-8; cdr3_nt: TGTGCCAGCAGCCTAACTTACGAGCAGTACTTC; cdr3_aa: CASSLTYEQYF
clone_size: NA; j_call: TRBJ2-4; cdr3_length: 16; d_call: TRBD2; v_call: TRBV19; cdr3_nt: TGTGCCAGTATTGGCCCTAGGGTAGCGGGAGGGTTAGTTCAGTACTTC; cdr3_aa: CASIGPRVAGGLVQYF
clone_size: NA; j_call: TRBJ2-1; cdr3_length: 16; d_call: NA; v_call: TRBV5-1; cdr3_nt: TGCGCCAGCAGCTCCCGGCCAGGTAAAGAGGGAAGTGAGCAGTTCTTC; cdr3_aa: CASSSRPGKEGSEQFF
clone_size: NA; j_call: TRBJ2-1; cdr3_length: 11; d_call: NA; v_call: TRBV24-1; cdr3_nt: TGTGCCACCAGTGACCTGAATGAGCAGTTCTTC; cdr3_aa: CATSDLNEQFF
clone_size: NA; j_call: TRBJ2-1; cdr3_length: 15; d_call: NA; v_call: TRBV28; cdr3_nt: TGTGCCAGCAGGGGCCGGGAACCAACCTACAATGAGCAGTTCTTC; cdr3_aa: CASRGREPTYNEQFF
clone_size: NA; j_call: TRBJ2-1; cdr3_length: 13; d_call: NA; v_call: TRBV27; cdr3_nt: TGTGCCAGCAGAAGCCTCTCCTACAATGAGCAGTTCTTC; cdr3_aa: CASRSLSYNEQFF
clone_size: NA; j_call: TRBJ2-7; cdr3_length: 15; d_call: NA; v_call: TRBV3-1/TRBV3-2; cdr3_nt: TGTGCCAGCAGCAAAATTATTTTCGTGTTAGACGAGCAGTACTTC; cdr3_aa: CASSKIIFVLDEQYF
clone_size: NA; j_call: TRBJ2-5; cdr3_length: 16; d_call: NA; v_call: TRBV30; cdr3_nt: TGTGCCTGGAGCGCAACGACAGGGGTCGGGAGGGAGACCCAGTACTTC; cdr3_aa: CAWSATTGVGRETQYF
clone_size: NA; j_call: TRBJ2-3; cdr3_length: 13; d_call: NA; v_call: TRBV29-1; cdr3_nt: TGCAGCGTTTCGGGTGAAGGCACAGATACGCAGTATTTT; cdr3_aa: CSVSGEGTDTQYF
clone_size: once; j_call: TRBJ2-5; cdr3_length: 15; d_call: TRBD2; v_call: TRBV5-4; cdr3_nt: TGTGCCAGCAGCTTCCGACTAGCGGGAGAAGAGACCCAGTACTTC; cdr3_aa: CASSFRLAGEETQYF
clone_size: NA; j_call: TRBJ2-1; cdr3_length: 15; d_call: NA; v_call: TRBV9; cdr3_nt: TGTGCCAGCAGCGTAGTAGGGGAGACAAACAATGAGCAGTTCTTC; cdr3_aa: CASSVVGETNNEQFF
clone_size: NA; j_call: TRBJ2-7; cdr3_length: 15; d_call: TRBD2; v_call: TRBV29-1; cdr3_nt: TGCAGCGTTGAAGGCGCTAGCGGGAGTATCTACGAGCAGTACTTC; cdr3_aa: CSVEGASGSIYEQYF
clone_size: NA; j_call: TRBJ2-7; cdr3_length: 13; d_call: NA; v_call: TRBV10-2; cdr3_nt: TGCGCCAGCTTACGGACCGATTCCTACGAGCAGTACTTC; cdr3_aa: CASLRTDSYEQYF
clone_size: NA; j_call: TRBJ1-3; cdr3_length: 18; d_call: NA; v_call: TRBV14; cdr3_nt: TGTGCCAGCAGCCAAGAGTCCCGGATAGGGGGCTCTGGAAACACCATATATTTT; cdr3_aa: CASSQESRIGGSGNTIYF
clone_size: NA; j_call: TRBJ2-5; cdr3_length: 14; d_call: NA; v_call: TRBV27; cdr3_nt: TGTGCCAGCAGTTTCTTCAGGGGCGAAGAGACCCAGTACTTC; cdr3_aa: CASSFFRGEETQYF
clone_size: NA; j_call: TRBJ2-7; cdr3_length: 14; d_call: TRBD2; v_call: TRBV4-1; cdr3_nt: TGCGCCAGCAGCCCGGGACTAGCGGGAAATGAACAGTACTTC; cdr3_aa: CASSPGLAGNEQYF
clone_size: NA; j_call: TRBJ1-6; cdr3_length: 15; d_call: NA; v_call: TRBV15; cdr3_nt: TGTGCCACCAGCAGAGCCGGGAGGTCTAATTCACCCCTCCACTTT; cdr3_aa: CATSRAGRSNSPLHF
clone_size: once; j_call: TRBJ1-4; cdr3_length: 15; d_call: NA; v_call: TRBV5-1; cdr3_nt: TGCGCCAGCAGGTTGACAAGCCGGGAGAATGAAAAACTGTTTTTT; cdr3_aa: CASRLTSRENEKLFF
clone_size: NA; j_call: TRBJ2-7; cdr3_length: 14; d_call: NA; v_call: TRBV3-1/TRBV3-2; cdr3_nt: TGTGCCAGCAGCCAAGATATCACCACCTACGAGCAGTACTTC; cdr3_aa: CASSQDITTYEQYF
clone_size: NA; j_call: TRBJ1-5; cdr3_length: 11; d_call: NA; v_call: TRBV12-3/TRBV12-4; cdr3_nt: TGTGCCAGCAGTTCCGGGCAGCCCCAGCATTTT; cdr3_aa: CASSSGQPQHF
clone_size: NA; j_call: TRBJ1-4; cdr3_length: 15; d_call: NA; v_call: TRBV15; cdr3_nt: TGTGCCACCAGCAGAGGGGTTTCCCATAATGAAAAACTGTTTTTT; cdr3_aa: CATSRGVSHNEKLFF
clone_size: NA; j_call: TRBJ1-3; cdr3_length: 12; d_call: NA; v_call: TRBV2; cdr3_nt: TGTGCCAGCAGTGAATGGGGAAACACCATATATTTT; cdr3_aa: CASSEWGNTIYF
clone_size: NA; j_call: TRBJ2-2; cdr3_length: 14; d_call: NA; v_call: TRBV29-1; cdr3_nt: TGCAGCGGCCAGCAAGTCGCGAACACCGGGGAGCTGTTTTTT; cdr3_aa: CSGQQVANTGELFF
clone_size: NA; j_call: TRBJ2-1; cdr3_length: 15; d_call: NA; v_call: TRBV5-1; cdr3_nt: TGCGCCAGCAGCTTGGATAACCTGGGGGTCAATGAGCAGTTCTTC; cdr3_aa: CASSLDNLGVNEQFF
clone_size: NA; j_call: TRBJ1-2; cdr3_length: 15; d_call: TRBD1; v_call: TRBV5-1; cdr3_nt: TGCGCCAGCAGCTTGGCCCGGCAGGGGGCGTATGGCTACACCTTC; cdr3_aa: CASSLARQGAYGYTF
clone_size: NA; j_call: TRBJ2-3; cdr3_length: 15; d_call: TRBD1; v_call: TRBV6-4; cdr3_nt: TGTGCCAGCAGTCTTTCGACAGGGGGCACAGATACGCAGTATTTT; cdr3_aa: CASSLSTGGTDTQYF
clone_size: NA; j_call: TRBJ2-7; cdr3_length: 15; d_call: NA; v_call: TRBV19; cdr3_nt: TGTGCCAGTAGTATCGTTCGGGTGGGTACCCACGAGCAGTACTTC; cdr3_aa: CASSIVRVGTHEQYF
clone_size: NA; j_call: TRBJ2-7; cdr3_length: 13; d_call: TRBD2; v_call: TRBV7-3; cdr3_nt: TGTGCCAGCAGCCCGGGACTAGCAGAACAGCAGTACTTC; cdr3_aa: CASSPGLAEQQYF
clone_size: NA; j_call: TRBJ2-5; cdr3_length: 13; d_call: NA; v_call: TRBV3-1/TRBV3-2; cdr3_nt: TGTGCCAGCACCGGGACCCCCATAGAGACCCAGTACTTC; cdr3_aa: CASTGTPIETQYF
clone_size: NA; j_call: TRBJ1-1; cdr3_length: 14; d_call: NA; v_call: TRBV2; cdr3_nt: TGTGCCAGCAGTGAGTGGCGCCTGAACACTGAAGCTTTCTTT; cdr3_aa: CASSEWRLNTEAFF
clone_size: NA; j_call: TRBJ1-5; cdr3_length: 15; d_call: NA; v_call: TRBV28; cdr3_nt: TGTGCCAGCAACTGGGGGGGCTATAGCAATCAGCCCCAGCATTTT; cdr3_aa: CASNWGGYSNQPQHF
clone_size: once; j_call: TRBJ2-5; cdr3_length: 13; d_call: TRBD2; v_call: TRBV10-2; cdr3_nt: TGCGCCAGCAGTGGGCTAGCGGAGGCGACCCAGTACTTC; cdr3_aa: CASSGLAEATQYF
clone_size: NA; j_call: TRBJ1-1; cdr3_length: 13; d_call: NA; v_call: TRBV5-1; cdr3_nt: TGCGCCAGCAGCGCAACAGGGAACACTGAAGCTTTCTTT; cdr3_aa: CASSATGNTEAFF
clone_size: few; j_call: TRBJ2-1; cdr3_length: 16; d_call: TRBD2; v_call: TRBV6-5; cdr3_nt: TGTGCCAGCAGTTACTCTAGCGGGAGGGAGCGGAATGAGCAGTTCTTC; cdr3_aa: CASSYSSGRERNEQFF
clone_size: NA; j_call: TRBJ2-5; cdr3_length: 13; d_call: TRBD1; v_call: TRBV5-1; cdr3_nt: TGCGCCAGCAGAGGACAGGCCCAAGAGACCCAGTACTTC; cdr3_aa: CASRGQAQETQYF
clone_size: NA; j_call: TRBJ2-3; cdr3_length: 13; d_call: NA; v_call: TRBV19; cdr3_nt: TGTGCCAGTAGTATAGGTCTGCCAGATACGCAGTATTTT; cdr3_aa: CASSIGLPDTQYF
clone_size: NA; j_call: TRBJ2-7; cdr3_length: 15; d_call: TRBD1; v_call: TRBV5-1; cdr3_nt: TGCGCCAGCAGGGATTCCGGGACAGGGGGCGACGAGCAGTACTTC; cdr3_aa: CASRDSGTGGDEQYF